This T cell receptor beta chain is from a study of T-cell memory formation after mild COVID-19. There are a few counts of this clonotype. TCRdb called the 5' RACE reads again in MiXCR, with one record for every CDR3 protein. The repertoire includes more than 250,000 distinct CDR3 sequences, over 15% of them detected once, and around 23% sits in the top ten. CDR3 length: 14 amino acids. Germline CDR1 is SGHRS and CDR2 is YFSETQ. Trimming cost V 3 bases and J 10 bases; bases outside gene matches: 7. The genes are TRBV5-1 and TRBJ2-1, with 10 bases matching TRBD1. The specimen was PBMCs or a T cell subset sorted from them (not recorded which). This clonotype originated in a man between 18 and 29 years old who had mild COVID-19 (a few samples of this study predate the infection). Cell type and time point are not known. The CDR3 DNA sequence: TGCGCCAGCAGCTGGGTCGACAGGGGGCAGGAGCAGTTCTTC. Its translation is CASSWVDRGQEQFF.